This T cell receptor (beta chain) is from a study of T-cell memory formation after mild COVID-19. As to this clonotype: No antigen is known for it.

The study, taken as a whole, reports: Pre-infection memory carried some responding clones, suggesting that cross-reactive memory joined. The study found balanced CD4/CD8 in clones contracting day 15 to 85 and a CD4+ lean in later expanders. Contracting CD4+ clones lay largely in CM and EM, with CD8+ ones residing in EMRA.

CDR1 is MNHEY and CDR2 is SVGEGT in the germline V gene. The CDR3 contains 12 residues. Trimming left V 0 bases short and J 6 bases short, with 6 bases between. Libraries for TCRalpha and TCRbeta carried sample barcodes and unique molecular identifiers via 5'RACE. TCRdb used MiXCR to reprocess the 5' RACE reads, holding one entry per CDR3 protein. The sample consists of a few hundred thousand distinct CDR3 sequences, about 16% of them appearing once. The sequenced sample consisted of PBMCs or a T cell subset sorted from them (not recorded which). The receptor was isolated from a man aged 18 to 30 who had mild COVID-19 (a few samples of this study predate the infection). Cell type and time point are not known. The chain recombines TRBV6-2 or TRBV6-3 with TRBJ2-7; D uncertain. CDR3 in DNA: TGTGCCAGCAGTTACTCGTTGGCCGAGCAGTACTTC. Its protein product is CASSYSLAEQYF.